Below, 32 T cell receptor beta chains from the same sample are listed, as sequenced in a study of OX40 agonist ivuxolimab in advanced cancers. Sequencing was performed with immunoSEQ multiplex PCR; in TCRdb, only in-frame clones are kept and a portion is missing. The sample includes about 83,000 clones, roughly 84% of them seen just once. Here the sequenced sample was CD4+ or CD8+ T cells sorted from blood, taken in a trial of the OX40 agonist ivuxolimab. Source of these receptors: an adult with an advanced solid tumor such as melanoma, head and neck, liver or kidney cancer.

The rearrangement uses TRBV11-2 and TRBJ2-5, with D perhaps matching TRBD2 (7 bases). The length of the CDR3 is 15 residues. The V and J ends lost 0 bases and 5 bases respectively, with 13 bases between them. Germline loops: CDR1 SGHAT, CDR2 FQNNGV. Here the CDR3 DNA reads TGTGCCAGCAGCTTAGATGGGGGGGCGGAGGAGACCCAGTACTTC. This translates into CASSLDGGAEETQYF.

The chain carries TRBV6-1 and TRBJ1-2; TRBD1 aligns across 7 bases. Germline V gene sequence: CDR1 MNHNS, CDR2 SASEGT. The CDR3 totals 11 residues. This CDR3 reads CAGQANYGYTF. CDR3 DNA sequence: TGTGCAGGACAGGCCAACTATGGCTACACCTTC.

This chain connects TRBV4-1 to TRBJ2-1; 10 bases line up with TRBD2. CDR1 is MGHRA and CDR2 is YSYEKL in the germline V gene. Unmatched junction bases numbered 13, after V lost 4 bases and J lost 7 bases. The CDR3 covers 17 residues. The CDR3 loop reads CASSPERGGGGGNEQFF. In DNA, the CDR3 is TGCGCCAGCAGCCCGGAGCGGGGGGGCGGAGGGGGGAATGAGCAGTTCTTC.

The V gene is TRBV5-6, the J gene TRBJ1-1, with D maybe TRBD1 (5 bases). CDR1 and CDR2 from the germline V gene are SGHDT and YYEEEE. This CDR3 region has 13 residues. V was shortened by 1 base and J by 4 bases, with 8 bases between the two germline ends. CDR3: CASSLQGGTEAFF. CDR3 nucleotides: TGTGCCAGCAGCTTGCAGGGAGGCACTGAAGCTTTCTTT. The full variable domain, completed using reference TRBV5-6 and TRBJ1-1, is DAGVTQSPTHLIKTRGQQVTLRCSPKSGHDTVSWYQQALGQGPQFIFQYYEEEERQRGNFPDRFSGHQFPNYSSELNVNALLLGDSALYLCASSLQGGTEAFFGQGTRLTVV.

The chain is built from TRBV7-8 and TRBJ2-1, with TRBD2 identical over 9 bases. Germline-derived CDR1 and CDR2 are SGHVS and FQNEAQ. This CDR3 comprises 14 residues. V lost 8 bases, J lost 3 bases, and 5 bases stayed unmatched. This CDR3 is CASQLAGNYNEQFF. The DNA of the CDR3 is TGTGCCAGCCAACTAGCGGGCAACTACAATGAGCAGTTCTTC.

This chain connects TRBV7-9 to TRBJ1-1, with D perhaps matching TRBD1 (5 bases). V lost 1 base, J lost 3 bases, and 12 bases lay in between. CDR3 length: 15 residues. Germline V gives CDR1 SEHNR, CDR2 FQNEAQ (reference sequence). CDR3 amino acids: CASSLGGRLYTEAFF. DNA of the CDR3: TGTGCCAGCAGCTTAGGGGGACGGTTATACACTGAAGCTTTCTTT.

The J gene is TRBJ2-7, the V gene TRBV18; a weak D match, TRBD2 (7 bases). CDR3 length equals 17 residues. Per germline, CDR1 KGHSH and CDR2 LQKENI. V lost 4 bases, J lost 2 bases, and 21 bases lay in between. The CDR3 here is CASSLIAQGRAPYEQYF. In DNA, the CDR3 is TGTGCCAGCTCACTTATCGCCCAGGGGAGGGCCCCCTACGAGCAGTACTTC.

For the CDR3, the DNA is TGTGCCAGCAGGGGACAGTACACCGGGGAGCTGTTTTTT. It translates to CASRGQYTGELFF. V gene TRBV6-1 combines with J gene TRBJ2-2, with 7 nucleotides matching TRBD1. Germline V CDR1 and CDR2: MNHNS, SASEGT. V lost 6 bases and J lost 3; bases outside the gene matches: 1. The CDR3 sequence is 13 residues long.

The chain links TRBV6-5 to TRBJ2-7, with 7 bases matching TRBD2. The CDR3 has 12 amino acids. Germline lookup yields CDR1 MNHEY and CDR2 SVGAGI. V shed 9 bases, J shed 5 bases, and the junction held 7 bases outside the gene matches. The CDR3 protein is CASGRENHEQYF. CDR3 bases: TGTGCCAGTGGGCGGGAGAACCACGAGCAGTACTTC.

Only one count was recorded for this clone. The chain recombines TRBV7-9 with TRBJ1-4; D gene uncertain. The germline V and J ends were trimmed by 3 bases and 7 bases, with 15 bases remaining between them. The germline V gene encodes CDR1 SEHNR and CDR2 FQNEAQ (reference sequence). The CDR3 sequence is 15 residues long. As DNA, the CDR3 is TGTGCCAGCAGCTTCGCCGGGGTGAATCGTGAAAAACTGTTTTTT. Its translation is CASSFAGVNREKLFF.

The chain uses TRBV30 and TRBJ2-7, with unresolved D. There are 16 residues in the CDR3. The germline V and J ends were trimmed by 0 bases and 0 bases, with 15 bases remaining between them. From germline, CDR1 is GTSNPN and CDR2 SVGIG (reference sequence). The CDR3 is CAWSVQHGVSSYEQYF. In DNA form, the CDR3 reads TGTGCCTGGAGTGTACAGCATGGGGTAAGCTCCTACGAGCAGTACTTC. The full variable domain, in which reference TRBV30 and TRBJ2-7 provide the parts outside the CDR3, is SQTIHQWPATLVQPVGSPLSLECTVEGTSNPNLYWYRQAAGRGLQLLFYSVGIGQISSEVPQNLSASRPQDRQFILSSKKLLLSDSGFYLCAWSVQHGVSSYEQYFGPGTRLTVT.

The rearrangement uses TRBV19 and TRBJ1-1, with D perhaps TRBD1 (6 bases). The CDR3 extends over 14 amino acids. The germline gives CDR1 LNHDA, CDR2 SQIVND (reference sequence). The ends were cut back, 4 bases at V and 6 bases at J, with 15 bases in the middle. This CDR3 is CASSTRQGRAEAFF. The CDR3 DNA reads TGTGCCAGTAGTACCCGCCAGGGGAGGGCTGAAGCTTTCTTT.

V gene TRBV9 combines with J gene TRBJ1-1, with 8 nucleotides matching TRBD1. This CDR3 has 14 residues. With V trimmed by 4 bases and J by 4 bases, 6 bases remained unmatched. In germline, CDR1 is SGDLS, CDR2 YYNGEE. CDR3 region: CASSPRGPGTEAFF. In DNA, the CDR3 is TGTGCCAGCAGCCCCAGGGGGCCCGGCACTGAAGCTTTCTTT.

V gene TRBV5-1 combines with J gene TRBJ2-1, with TRBD2 identical over 8 bases. CDR3 size: 15 residues. With 0 bases clipped from V and 5 bases from J, the junction kept 4 bases outside the gene matches. CDR1 SGHRS and CDR2 YFSETQ come from the germline V gene. The CDR3 sequence is CASSLGAGGHNEQFF. The DNA for the CDR3 is TGCGCCAGCAGCTTGGGGGCGGGAGGACACAATGAGCAGTTCTTC.

The chain combines TRBV11-2 with TRBJ1-4; TRBD1 matches at 12 bases. Germline CDR1 SGHAT, CDR2 FQNNGV. Unmatched junction bases numbered 4, after V lost 1 base and J lost 7 bases. The CDR3 sequence is 16 residues long. In DNA, the CDR3 is TGTGCCAGCAGCTTAGGGGACAGGGGGCGGGGTGAAAAACTGTTTTTT. Its translation is CASSLGDRGRGEKLFF.

This chain joins TRBV30 and TRBJ2-1, with unresolved D. The CDR3 consists of 13 residues. In germline, CDR1 is GTSNPN, CDR2 SVGIG (reference sequence). Trimming removed 6 bases at V and 3 bases at J, with 12 bases between. The CDR3, as DNA: TGTGCCTGTTCCAGCTTAAACTACAATGAGCAGTTCTTC. It codes for CACSSLNYNEQFF.

This rearrangement joins TRBV18 to TRBJ2-1; TRBD2 matches 10 bases. V was clipped by 5 bases and J by 2 bases; unmatched bases: 9. This CDR3 contains 17 residues. Per germline, CDR1 KGHSH and CDR2 LQKENI. This CDR3 is CASSSGASGRAYNEQFF. The CDR3 nucleotides read TGTGCCAGCTCATCCGGGGCAAGCGGGAGGGCCTACAATGAGCAGTTCTTC.

The rearrangement links TRBV12-5 to TRBJ2-5; D might be TRBD1 (5 bases). The V end lost 0 bases, the J end lost 2 bases, and 16 bases lay between the germline ends. The CDR3 is made up of 17 amino acids. Germline values: CDR1 LGHNT, CDR2 FRNRAP. The CDR3 reads CASGLVMGRVGQETQYF. The CDR3, as DNA: TGTGCTAGTGGTTTGGTAATGGGCAGGGTGGGGCAAGAGACCCAGTACTTC.

This chain links TRBV18 with TRBJ1-3, with D perhaps TRBD1 (5 bases). Germline CDR1 and CDR2: KGHSH and LQKENI. The V end lost 1 base, the J end lost 3 bases, and 10 bases lay between the germline ends. There are 15 residues in the CDR3. The CDR3 DNA sequence: TGTGCCAGCTCACCACTATCTCAGGGTGGAAACACCATATATTTT. Translation gives CASSPLSQGGNTIYF.

The chain has TRBV29-1 and TRBJ1-2; TRBD1 agrees at 7 bases. Germline lookup yields CDR1 SQVTM and CDR2 ANQGSEA. V dropped 7 bases and J dropped 5; count of bases not matched to a gene: 7. The CDR3 totals 12 residues. The CDR3 region is CSADRDSYGYTF. In DNA, the CDR3 is TGCAGCGCTGACCGGGACAGTTATGGCTACACCTTC.

This clone was recorded a few times. J is TRBJ1-5 and V is TRBV6-1, with 9 bases identical to TRBD1. Germline V CDR1 and CDR2: MNHNS, SASEGT. Germline trimming cut 2 bases from V and 6 bases from J; bases unmatched to any gene: 8. The CDR3 length is 16 residues. CDR3 in DNA: TGTGCCAGCAGTGAACCCCCCTGGACAGGGGCTCAGCCCCAGCATTTT. Its protein product is CASSEPPWTGAQPQHF.

The genes are TRBV9 and TRBJ2-1; D could derive from TRBD1 or TRBD2 (5 bases each). The CDR3 consists of 15 residues. Germline V lookup: CDR1 SGDLS, CDR2 YYNGEE. V lost 3 bases and J 8 bases, leaving 18 bases between the germline ends. CDR3 nucleotides: TGTGCCAGCAGCGCACTCACAGGAAACGGGGATGAGCAGTTCTTC. Protein sequence: CASSALTGNGDEQFF.

This chain joins TRBV5-1 and TRBJ2-5; 8 bases map to TRBD1. This CDR3 has 15 residues. The V gene end was trimmed by 3 bases and the J gene end by 5 bases; junction bases not matched to a gene: 9. Germline V lookup: CDR1 SGHRS, CDR2 YFSETQ. The DNA of the CDR3 is TGCGCCAGCAGCTCGGAGGGCAGGGGGCAGGAGACCCAGTACTTC. Translating it yields CASSSEGRGQETQYF.

The chain uses TRBV9 and TRBJ1-1; perhaps TRBD1 as D (6 bases). CDR1 is SGDLS, CDR2 YYNGEE, per germline. The V end was cut by 4 bases, the J end by 5 bases, with 15 bases between. The CDR3 consists of 14 residues. The CDR3: CASSPIGGWTEAFF. DNA of the CDR3: TGTGCCAGCAGCCCCATAGGGGGTTGGACTGAAGCTTTCTTT.

The CDR3 here is CASRDGQGSTQYF. For the CDR3, the DNA is TGTGCCAGCAGGGATGGACAGGGGTCGACCCAGTACTTC. J is TRBJ2-5 and V is TRBV6-5, with 9 positions matching TRBD1. V shed 6 bases and J 7 bases; nucleotides not matched to a gene: 6. CDR1 and CDR2 (germline): MNHEY, SVGAGI. The CDR3 totals 13 residues.

This rearrangement joins TRBV27 to TRBJ2-7; D is ambiguous. The CDR3 has 12 residues. Looked up from germline, CDR1 is MNHEY and CDR2 is SMNVEV (reference sequence). The V end lost 10 bases, the J end lost 0 bases, and 10 bases lay between the germline ends. For the CDR3, the DNA is TGTGCCATCATCTGGGGCTCCTACGAGCAGTACTTC. This gives the protein CAIIWGSYEQYF.

The rearrangement joins TRBV7-2 to TRBJ1-6; D is possibly TRBD1 (5 bases). The CDR3 runs to 16 residues. Trimming removed 5 bases from V and 7 bases from J, with 18 bases in between. CDR1 is SGHTA, CDR2 FQGNSA, per germline. The CDR3 DNA sequence: TGTGCCAGCAGCCCCGGTGGCGGGGCGTACAATTCACCCCTCCACTTT. Protein sequence: CASSPGGGAYNSPLHF.

The chain links TRBV5-4 to TRBJ1-3, with a tentative D call TRBD1 (6 bases). The CDR3 covers 15 residues. Between the trimmed V and J ends, which lost 4 bases and 1 base, there was a span of 12 bases. CDR1 is SGHNT and CDR2 is YYREEE in the germline V gene (reference sequence). CDR3 DNA: TGTGCCAGCAGCCCGGCGCAGGGGTCTGGAAACACCATATATTTT. This sequence encodes CASSPAQGSGNTIYF.

The chain has TRBV7-2 and TRBJ2-7; TRBD1 or TRBD2 may be the D gene (5 bases each). CDR3 length equals 14 residues. Germline CDR1 SGHTA, CDR2 FQGNSA. The V and J ends lost 6 bases and 5 bases respectively, with 17 bases between them. The CDR3 DNA reads TGTGCCAGCAGGGGCCGGGACCCAGGCCACGAGCAGTACTTC. It encodes CASRGRDPGHEQYF. Full variable domain (remainder filled in from reference TRBV7-2 and TRBJ2-7): GAGVSQSPSNKVTEKGKDVELRCDPISGHTALYWYRQSLGQGLEFLIYFQGNSAPDKSGLPSDRFSAERTGGSVSTLTIQRTQQEDSAVYLCASRGRDPGHEQYFGPGTRLTVT.

The rearrangement links TRBV6-5 to TRBJ1-5, with D unclear. V was clipped by 0 bases and J by 4 bases, with 4 bases between them. CDR3 length: 13 residues. CDR1 and CDR2 from the germline V gene are MNHEY and SVGAGI. The CDR3 DNA sequence: TGTGCCAGCAGTTACTCGCCGAATCAGCCCCAGCATTTT. The encoded protein is CASSYSPNQPQHF.

V gene TRBV10-1 combines with J gene TRBJ1-1, with D hard to call. The V gene's germline CDR1 is WNHNN and CDR2 SYGVQD (reference sequence). This CDR3 region has 13 residues. Trimming removed 6 bases from V and 0 bases from J, with 8 bases in between. CDR3 protein: CASSRNMNTEAFF. The CDR3 DNA reads TGCGCCAGCAGCAGAAACATGAACACTGAAGCTTTCTTT.

V is TRBV15 and J is TRBJ2-1, with 7 bases aligning to TRBD1. The V segment lost 1 base and the J segment 5 bases; nucleotides outside the gene matches: 17. CDR3 size: 19 residues. The V gene's germline CDR1 is LNHNV and CDR2 YYDKDF (reference sequence). CDR3 amino acids: CATSRGYRGTSGGNNEQFF. The CDR3 DNA reads TGTGCCACCAGCAGAGGATACAGGGGAACAAGCGGAGGAAACAATGAGCAGTTCTTC.